This T cell receptor beta chain was observed in a study of tumor-infiltrating lymphocytes in localized non-small cell lung cancer. Study-wide findings and caveats: Different pieces of the same tissue were used for each assay.

Generated by immunoSEQ multiplex PCR, the TCRdb table keeps only in-frame clones and is missing some. The sample yields fewer than 25,000 clones, about 80% seen once. Concerning this clone itself: Antigen unknown.

Germline V gene lookup returns CDR1 SQVTM and CDR2 ANQGSEA. Trimming pared 2 bases from V and 2 bases from J, leaving 12 bases between. This CDR3 spans 14 amino acids. This clonotype was sampled from a human donor with non-small cell lung cancer. V and J are TRBV29-1 and TRBJ1-1, with TRBD1 as a possible D gene (6 bases). The sequencing sample was made of lung tumor tissue. CDR3 bases: TGCAGCGTTGAAATCGGGGGCGGAAACACTGAAGCTTTCTTT. Amino acid sequence: CSVEIGGGNTEAFF.